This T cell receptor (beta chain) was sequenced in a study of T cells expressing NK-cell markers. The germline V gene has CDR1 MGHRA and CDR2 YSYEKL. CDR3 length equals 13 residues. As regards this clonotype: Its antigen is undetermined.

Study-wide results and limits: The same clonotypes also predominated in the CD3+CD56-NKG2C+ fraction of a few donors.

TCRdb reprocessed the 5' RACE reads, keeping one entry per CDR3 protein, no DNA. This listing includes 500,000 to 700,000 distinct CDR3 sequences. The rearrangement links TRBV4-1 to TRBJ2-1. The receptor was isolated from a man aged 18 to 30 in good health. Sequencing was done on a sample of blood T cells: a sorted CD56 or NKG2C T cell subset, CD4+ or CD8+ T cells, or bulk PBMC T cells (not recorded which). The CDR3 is CASSQPRYNEQFF.